Listed below are T cell receptor beta chains from one sample, sequenced in a study of OX40 agonist ivuxolimab in advanced cancers. Some clones are missing from TCRdb's copy, which holds only in-frame ones; the method was immunoSEQ multiplex PCR. This sample yields some 80,000 clones, of which 80% to 90% are seen a single time; approximately 25% belongs to the top ten. This specimen was CD4+ or CD8+ T cells sorted from blood, taken in a trial of the OX40 agonist ivuxolimab. These receptors were obtained from an adult with an advanced solid tumor such as melanoma, head and neck, liver or kidney cancer. Both conserved end residues are part of each CDR3. Each record gives: clone size, J gene, V gene, CDR3 protein. Not every row has a clone size; where given, it reads once, few, many or a size class.

clone_size: NA; j_call: TRBJ1-2; v_call: TRBV19; cdr3_aa: CASTDDRGGYGYTF
clone_size: NA; j_call: TRBJ1-2; v_call: TRBV2; cdr3_aa: CASSKHQTYGYTF
clone_size: NA; j_call: TRBJ2-7; v_call: TRBV25-1; cdr3_aa: CASSEWEGSSYEQYF
clone_size: once; j_call: TRBJ2-3; v_call: TRBV5-6; cdr3_aa: CASSLAGDGTDTQYF
clone_size: few; j_call: TRBJ1-2; v_call: TRBV5-6; cdr3_aa: CASGGMANYGYTF
clone_size: NA; j_call: TRBJ2-5; v_call: TRBV19; cdr3_aa: CATRTTTETQYF
clone_size: NA; j_call: TRBJ2-2; v_call: TRBV5-4; cdr3_aa: CASSYGQGYGTGELFF
clone_size: NA; j_call: TRBJ1-2; v_call: TRBV19; cdr3_aa: CASFVRDRGAVGYTF
clone_size: NA; j_call: TRBJ1-2; v_call: TRBV11-1; cdr3_aa: CASSGPSLDRSYTF
clone_size: medium-sized; j_call: TRBJ2-7; v_call: TRBV5-6; cdr3_aa: CASSFELAPYEQYF
clone_size: few; j_call: TRBJ1-2; v_call: TRBV10-1; cdr3_aa: CASSESGQPAGYTF
clone_size: NA; j_call: TRBJ2-3; v_call: TRBV7-9; cdr3_aa: CASSPDKAGPGTDTQYF
clone_size: NA; j_call: TRBJ1-1; v_call: TRBV4-2; cdr3_aa: CASSSGQNTEAFF
clone_size: NA; j_call: TRBJ2-1; v_call: TRBV9; cdr3_aa: CASSVGTLAGRYNEQFF
clone_size: NA; j_call: TRBJ1-4; v_call: TRBV4-3; cdr3_aa: CASSQVRGQATNEKLFF
clone_size: NA; j_call: TRBJ2-2; v_call: TRBV5-6; cdr3_aa: CASSGGRGLILNTGELFF